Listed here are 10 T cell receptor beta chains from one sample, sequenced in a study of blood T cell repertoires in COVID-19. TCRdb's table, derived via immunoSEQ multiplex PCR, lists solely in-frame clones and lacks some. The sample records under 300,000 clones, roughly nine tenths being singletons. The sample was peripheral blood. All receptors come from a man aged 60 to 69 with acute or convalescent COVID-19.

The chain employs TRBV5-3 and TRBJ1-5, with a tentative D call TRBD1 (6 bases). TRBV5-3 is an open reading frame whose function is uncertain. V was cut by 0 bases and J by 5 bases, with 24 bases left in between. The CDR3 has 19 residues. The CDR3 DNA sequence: TGTGCCAGAAGCTTGGCTTGGAGGCCAGGGGTGTGTAGAGATCAGCCCCAGCATTTT. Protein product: CARSLAWRPGVCRDQPQHF.

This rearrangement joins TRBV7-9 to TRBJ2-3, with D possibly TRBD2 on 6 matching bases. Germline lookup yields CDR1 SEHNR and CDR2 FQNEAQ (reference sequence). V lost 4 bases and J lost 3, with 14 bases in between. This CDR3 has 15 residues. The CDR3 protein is CASSYVLAGTDTQYF. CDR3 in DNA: TGTGCCAGCAGCTACGTACTAGCTGGGACAGATACGCAGTATTTT.

CDR3 DNA: TGTGCCAGCAGTTCCCCCCGCAGAGGCACCTACGAGCAGTACTTC. It codes for CASSSPRRGTYEQYF. The chain combines TRBV6-2 or TRBV6-3 with TRBJ2-7, with unresolved D. CDR1 MNHEY and CDR2 SVGEGT come from the germline V gene. Trimming removed 4 bases at V and 2 bases at J, with 15 bases between. This CDR3 has 15 residues.

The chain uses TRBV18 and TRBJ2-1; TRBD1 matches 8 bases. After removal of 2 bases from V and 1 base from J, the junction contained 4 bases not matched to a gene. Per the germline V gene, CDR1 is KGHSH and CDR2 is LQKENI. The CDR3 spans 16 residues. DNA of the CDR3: TGTGCCAGCTCACCAATTACAGGGGGGTCCTACAATGAGCAGTTCTTC. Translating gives CASSPITGGSYNEQFF.

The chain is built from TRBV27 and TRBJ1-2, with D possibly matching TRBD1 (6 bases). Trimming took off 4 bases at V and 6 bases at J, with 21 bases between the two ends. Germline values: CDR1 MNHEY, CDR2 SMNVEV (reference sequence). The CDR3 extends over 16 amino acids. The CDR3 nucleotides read TGTGCCAGCAGTTCCTCTCCGGTTCGACAGGCCCATGGCTACACCTTC. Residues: CASSSSPVRQAHGYTF.

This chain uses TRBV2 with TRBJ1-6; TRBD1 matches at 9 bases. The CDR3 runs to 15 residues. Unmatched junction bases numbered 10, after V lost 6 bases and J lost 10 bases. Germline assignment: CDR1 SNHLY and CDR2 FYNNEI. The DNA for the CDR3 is TGTGCCAGCAGATTCCTGGACAGGGGAGTCTCACCCCTCCACTTT. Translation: CASRFLDRGVSPLHF.

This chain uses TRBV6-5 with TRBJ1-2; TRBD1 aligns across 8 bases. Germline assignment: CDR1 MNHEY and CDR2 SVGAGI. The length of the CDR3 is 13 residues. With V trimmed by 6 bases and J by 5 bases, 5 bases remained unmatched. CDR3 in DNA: TGTGCCAGCAGCCCGACAGGGGAGTATGGCTACACCTTC. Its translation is CASSPTGEYGYTF.

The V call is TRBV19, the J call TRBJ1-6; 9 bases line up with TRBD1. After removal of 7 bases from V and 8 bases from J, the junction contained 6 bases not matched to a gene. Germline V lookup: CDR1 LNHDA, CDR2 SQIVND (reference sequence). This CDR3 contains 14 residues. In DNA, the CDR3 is TGTGCCAGTACCTTGGGACAGGGTCATTCACCCCTCCACTTT. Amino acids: CASTLGQGHSPLHF.

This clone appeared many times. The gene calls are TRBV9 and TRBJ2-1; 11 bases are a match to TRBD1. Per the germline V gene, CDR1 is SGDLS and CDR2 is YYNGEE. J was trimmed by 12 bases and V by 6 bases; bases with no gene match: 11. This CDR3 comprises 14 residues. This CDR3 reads CASTGQGAPLSQFF. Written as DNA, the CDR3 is TGTGCCAGCACCGGACAGGGGGCGCCCCTTTCGCAGTTCTTC.

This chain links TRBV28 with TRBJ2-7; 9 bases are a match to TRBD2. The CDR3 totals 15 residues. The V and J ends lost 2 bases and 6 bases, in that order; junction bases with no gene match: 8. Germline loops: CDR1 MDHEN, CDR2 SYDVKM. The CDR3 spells CASSLAGGPLSEQYF. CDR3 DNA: TGTGCCAGCAGTTTAGCGGGAGGGCCTTTATCCGAGCAGTACTTC.